These T cell receptor beta chains were read from a single sample in a study of T-cell reconstitution after alpha-beta-depleted transplantation in children. TCRdb reprocessed the PCR reads with MiXCR, giving one entry per CDR3 protein. The table has 350,000 to 400,000 distinct CDR3 sequences, roughly 13% seen once. Sample: PBMCs, taken from the stem cell graft. Receptors were obtained from a human donor who donated a stem cell graft to a child with Fanconi anemia. The CDR3 runs from the conserved cysteine through the conserved F or W. D genes are given only for firm matches. Size tells how often a clone was seen (once, few, many) or the class of an expanded clone, and some rows leave it out.

V: TRBV20-1; size: many; J: TRBJ1-2; D: TRBD1; DNA: TGCAGTGGACAGGGGGGGACCTATGGCTACACCTTC; CDR3: CSGQGGTYGYTF
V: TRBV27; size: NA; J: TRBJ1-1; D: NA; DNA: TGTGCCAGCAGTTTATGGGGGGGACGAGAAGCTTTCTTT; CDR3: CASSLWGGREAFF
V: TRBV12-3/TRBV12-4; size: NA; J: TRBJ1-5; D: NA; DNA: TGTGCCAGCAGTTTAGTTCGGGGTAGAGGTAATCAGCCCCAGCATTTT; CDR3: CASSLVRGRGNQPQHF
V: TRBV7-7; size: few; J: TRBJ2-4; D: TRBD1; DNA: TGTGCCAGCAGCATCGCTACAGGGGAGCCGGGTCTAGCCAAAAACATTCAGTACTTC; CDR3: CASSIATGEPGLAKNIQYF
V: TRBV27; size: few; J: TRBJ1-2; D: NA; DNA: TGTGCCAGCGCGTCCCGGGACGGAGGTCCTAACTATGGCTACACCTTC; CDR3: CASASRDGGPNYGYTF
V: TRBV5-1; size: many; J: TRBJ2-3; D: NA; DNA: TGCGCCAGCAGCCCTAGAGGTGCAACTAGCACAGATACGCAGTATTTT; CDR3: CASSPRGATSTDTQYF
V: TRBV6-6; size: many; J: TRBJ1-1; D: NA; DNA: TGTGCCAGCAGTTACTCTCGACAGATCACTGAAGCTTTCTTT; CDR3: CASSYSRQITEAFF
V: TRBV27; size: many; J: TRBJ2-7; D: TRBD2; DNA: TGTGCCAGCAGTCGCCGGGACTATCTGGAAGAGCAGTACTTC; CDR3: CASSRRDYLEEQYF
V: TRBV3-1; size: NA; J: TRBJ2-1; D: NA; DNA: TGTGCCAGCGAGGAAGCAGGGACGGGGGATGAGCAGTTCTTC; CDR3: CASEEAGTGDEQFF
V: TRBV7-2; size: many; J: TRBJ2-3; D: NA; DNA: TGTGCCAGCAGCCGACAGCTTAGCACAGATACGCAGTATTTT; CDR3: CASSRQLSTDTQYF
V: TRBV6-2/TRBV6-3; size: few; J: TRBJ2-2; D: TRBD2; DNA: TGTGCCAGCAGTCCATGGACTAGCGGGGGGTCCCACACCGGGGAGCTGTTTTTT; CDR3: CASSPWTSGGSHTGELFF
V: TRBV28; size: many; J: TRBJ2-1; D: NA; DNA: TGTGCCAGCAGTTTGGAAGATGGAACAGGGATGTATGAGCAGTTCTTC; CDR3: CASSLEDGTGMYEQFF
V: TRBV5-6; size: few; J: TRBJ1-1; D: NA; DNA: TGTGCCAGCAGCTCACTAACGTACTCGACCCCGGTGAACACTGAAGCTTTCTTT; CDR3: CASSSLTYSTPVNTEAFF
V: TRBV29-1; size: NA; J: TRBJ1-2; D: TRBD1; DNA: TGCAGCGTCCGACAGGGCTCCTATGGCTACACCTTC; CDR3: CSVRQGSYGYTF
V: TRBV9; size: few; J: TRBJ2-1; D: TRBD2; DNA: TGTGCCAGCAGCGTAAACGGGGGGGCGCAGGGTGAGCAGTTCTTC; CDR3: CASSVNGGAQGEQFF
V: TRBV12-3/TRBV12-4; size: NA; J: TRBJ1-1; D: NA; DNA: TGTGCCAGCACTCCCAACCGGACCCCAGGTGAAGCTTTCTTT; CDR3: CASTPNRTPGEAFF
V: TRBV30; size: many; J: TRBJ1-1; D: NA; DNA: TGTGCCTGGAGTTCGGGGGGAACTGAAGCTTTCTTT; CDR3: CAWSSGGTEAFF
V: TRBV6-1; size: few; J: TRBJ2-2; D: NA; DNA: TGTGCCAGCAGTCAAGCCACCGGGGAGCTGTTTTTT; CDR3: CASSQATGELFF
V: TRBV4-3; size: few; J: TRBJ2-7; D: NA; DNA: TGCGCCAGCAGCCAAGATGCCTCTTGGCGGGGGCCCGGGTACGAGCAGTACTTC; CDR3: CASSQDASWRGPGYEQYF
V: TRBV10-3; size: many; J: TRBJ2-2; D: NA; DNA: TGTGCCATCCAGGGAATGGGCGGTGGCGGGGAGCTGTTTTTT; CDR3: CAIQGMGGGGELFF
V: TRBV4-1; size: NA; J: TRBJ2-2; D: TRBD2; DNA: TGCGCCAGCAGCCAAGCCCCTAGCGGGGTCCCCGGGGAGCTGTTTTTT; CDR3: CASSQAPSGVPGELFF
V: TRBV20-1; size: NA; J: TRBJ2-7; D: NA; DNA: TGCAGTGCTAGAGATAGGCGCGGCTCCTACGAGCAGTACTTC; CDR3: CSARDRRGSYEQYF
V: TRBV10-3; size: few; J: TRBJ2-1; D: TRBD1; DNA: TGTGCCATCAAAGACAGGGTGAGGAATGAGCAGTTCTTC; CDR3: CAIKDRVRNEQFF
V: TRBV7-2; size: NA; J: TRBJ2-3; D: NA; DNA: TGTGCCAGCAGCTTAGGGTCAGGGTCCACAGATACGCAGTATTTT; CDR3: CASSLGSGSTDTQYF
V: TRBV10-3; size: NA; J: TRBJ1-2; D: TRBD1; DNA: TGTGCCATCAGTGAGTCTATGGGACAGGGTGCCGATGGCTACACCTTC; CDR3: CAISESMGQGADGYTF
V: TRBV6-5; size: few; J: TRBJ2-7; D: NA; DNA: TGTGCCAGCAGTTACTCGGGCGACAGCTCCTACGAGCAGTACTTC; CDR3: CASSYSGDSSYEQYF
V: TRBV20-1; size: NA; J: TRBJ2-6; D: TRBD1; DNA: TGCAGTGCTCGGCAAGGGGGCCATGGGACTTTC; CDR3: CSARQGGHGTF
V: TRBV14; size: few; J: TRBJ2-1; D: NA; DNA: TGTGCCAGCAGCCCCTCTAGCTTCAGCTCCTACAATGAGCAGTTCTTC; CDR3: CASSPSSFSSYNEQFF
V: TRBV6-2/TRBV6-3; size: NA; J: TRBJ2-1; D: NA; DNA: TGTGCCAGCAGTTATGTGGACCCTAATGAGCAGTTCTTC; CDR3: CASSYVDPNEQFF
V: TRBV9; size: once; J: TRBJ2-2; D: NA; DNA: TGTGCCAGCAGCGTAGCTGTCAGGGCAGGGACCGGGGAGCTGTTTTTT; CDR3: CASSVAVRAGTGELFF
V: TRBV28; size: NA; J: TRBJ1-5; D: NA; DNA: TGTGCCAGCAGGAGCACGGGCAGGGGAAGCAATCAGCCCCAGCATTTT; CDR3: CASRSTGRGSNQPQHF
V: TRBV2; size: NA; J: TRBJ2-1; D: TRBD1; DNA: TGTGCCAGCAGATCACAGGGGTATGAGCAGTTCTTC; CDR3: CASRSQGYEQFF
V: TRBV6-2/TRBV6-3; size: few; J: TRBJ2-1; D: TRBD2; DNA: TGTGCCAGCAGTCTGCGACTAGCGGGGGGTTACAATGAGCAGTTCTTC; CDR3: CASSLRLAGGYNEQFF